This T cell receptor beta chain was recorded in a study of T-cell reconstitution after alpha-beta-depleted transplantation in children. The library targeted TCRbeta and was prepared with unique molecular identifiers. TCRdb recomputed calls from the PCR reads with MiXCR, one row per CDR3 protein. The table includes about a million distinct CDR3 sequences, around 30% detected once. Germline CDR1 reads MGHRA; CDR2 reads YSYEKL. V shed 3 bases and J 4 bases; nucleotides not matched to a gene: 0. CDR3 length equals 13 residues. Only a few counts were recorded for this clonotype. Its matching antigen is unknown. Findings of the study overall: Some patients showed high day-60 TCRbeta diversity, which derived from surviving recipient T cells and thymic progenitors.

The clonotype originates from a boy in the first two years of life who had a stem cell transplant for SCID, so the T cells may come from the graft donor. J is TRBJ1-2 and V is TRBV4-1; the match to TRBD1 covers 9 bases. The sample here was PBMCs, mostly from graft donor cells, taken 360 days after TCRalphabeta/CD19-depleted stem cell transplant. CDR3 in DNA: TGCGCCAGCAGCCAGGGACAGGGCTATGGCTACACCTTC. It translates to CASSQGQGYGYTF.